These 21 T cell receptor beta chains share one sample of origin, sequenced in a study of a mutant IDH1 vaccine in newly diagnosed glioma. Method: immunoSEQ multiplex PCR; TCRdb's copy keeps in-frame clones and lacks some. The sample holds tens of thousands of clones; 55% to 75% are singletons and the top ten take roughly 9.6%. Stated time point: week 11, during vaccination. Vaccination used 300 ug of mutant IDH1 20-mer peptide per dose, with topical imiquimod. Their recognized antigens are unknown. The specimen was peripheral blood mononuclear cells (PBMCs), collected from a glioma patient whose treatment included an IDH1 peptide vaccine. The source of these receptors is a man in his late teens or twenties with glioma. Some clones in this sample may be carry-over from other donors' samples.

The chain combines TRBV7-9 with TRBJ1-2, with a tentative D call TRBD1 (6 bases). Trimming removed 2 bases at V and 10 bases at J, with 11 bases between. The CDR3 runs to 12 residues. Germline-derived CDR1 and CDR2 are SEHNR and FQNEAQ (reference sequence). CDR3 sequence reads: CASSLRGEDYTF. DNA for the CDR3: TGTGCCAGCAGCTTAAGGGGGGAAGACTACACCTTC.

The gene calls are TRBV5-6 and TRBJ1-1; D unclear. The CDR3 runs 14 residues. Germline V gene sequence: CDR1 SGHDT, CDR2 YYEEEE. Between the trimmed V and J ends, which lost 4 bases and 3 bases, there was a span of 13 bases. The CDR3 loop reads CASSALELDTEAFF. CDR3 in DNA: TGTGCCAGCAGCGCTCTCGAATTGGACACTGAAGCTTTCTTT.

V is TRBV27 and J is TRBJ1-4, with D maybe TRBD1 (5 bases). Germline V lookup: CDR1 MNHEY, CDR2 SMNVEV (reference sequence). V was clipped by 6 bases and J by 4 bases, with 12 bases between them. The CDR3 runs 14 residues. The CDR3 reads CASRTWGGNEKLFF. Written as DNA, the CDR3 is TGTGCCAGCAGGACTTGGGGGGGTAATGAAAAACTGTTTTTT.

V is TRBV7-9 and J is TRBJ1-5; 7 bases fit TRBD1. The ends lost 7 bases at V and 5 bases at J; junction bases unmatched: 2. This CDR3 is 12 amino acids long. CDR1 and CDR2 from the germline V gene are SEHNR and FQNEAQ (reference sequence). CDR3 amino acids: CASTTGDQPQHF. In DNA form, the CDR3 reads TGTGCCAGCACAACAGGGGATCAGCCCCAGCATTTT.

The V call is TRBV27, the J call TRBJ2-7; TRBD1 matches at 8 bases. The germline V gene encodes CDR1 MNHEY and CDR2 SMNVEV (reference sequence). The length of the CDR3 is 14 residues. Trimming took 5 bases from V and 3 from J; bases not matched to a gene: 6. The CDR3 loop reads CASSTGTGDYEQYF. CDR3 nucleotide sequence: TGTGCCAGCAGTACCGGGACAGGTGACTACGAGCAGTACTTC.

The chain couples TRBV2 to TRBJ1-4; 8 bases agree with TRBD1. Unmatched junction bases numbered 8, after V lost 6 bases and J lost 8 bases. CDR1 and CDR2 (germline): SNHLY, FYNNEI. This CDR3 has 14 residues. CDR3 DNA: TGTGCCAGCAGGAACGGACAGGGCGCCGAAAAACTGTTTTTT. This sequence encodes CASRNGQGAEKLFF.

The CDR3 coding sequence is TGTGCCAGCAGCTTAATATACGTGGGGTTTAACTATGGCTACACCTTC. Its translation is CASSLIYVGFNYGYTF. This chain joins TRBV7-9 and TRBJ1-2, with D uncertain. Trimming took off 2 bases at V and 1 base at J, with 14 bases between the two ends. Germline CDR1 and CDR2: SEHNR and FQNEAQ (reference sequence). CDR3 length: 16 residues.

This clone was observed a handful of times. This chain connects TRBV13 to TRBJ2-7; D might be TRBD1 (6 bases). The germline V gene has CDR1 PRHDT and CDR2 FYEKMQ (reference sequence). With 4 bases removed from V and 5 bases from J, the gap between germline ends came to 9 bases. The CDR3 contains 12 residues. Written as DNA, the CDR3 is TGTGCCAGCAGCTCACAGGGAAACGAGCAGTACTTC. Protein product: CASSSQGNEQYF.

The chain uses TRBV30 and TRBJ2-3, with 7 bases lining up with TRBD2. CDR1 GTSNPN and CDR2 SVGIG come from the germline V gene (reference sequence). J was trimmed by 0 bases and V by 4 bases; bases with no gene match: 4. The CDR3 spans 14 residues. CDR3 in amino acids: CAWTSGISTDTQYF. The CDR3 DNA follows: TGTGCCTGGACTAGCGGAATTAGCACAGATACGCAGTATTTT.

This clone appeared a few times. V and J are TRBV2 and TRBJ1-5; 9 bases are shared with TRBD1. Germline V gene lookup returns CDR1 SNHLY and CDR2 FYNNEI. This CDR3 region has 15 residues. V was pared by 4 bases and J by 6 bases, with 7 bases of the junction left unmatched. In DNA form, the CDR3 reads TGTGCCAGCAGTGGGCCGGGACAGGGCAGTCAGCCCCAGCATTTT. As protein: CASSGPGQGSQPQHF.

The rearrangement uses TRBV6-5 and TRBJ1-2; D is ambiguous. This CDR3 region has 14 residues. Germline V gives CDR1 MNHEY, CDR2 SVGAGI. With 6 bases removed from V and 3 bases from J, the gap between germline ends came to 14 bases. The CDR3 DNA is TGTGCCAGCAGCCCCATCTGGACCGACTATGGCTACACCTTC. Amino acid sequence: CASSPIWTDYGYTF.

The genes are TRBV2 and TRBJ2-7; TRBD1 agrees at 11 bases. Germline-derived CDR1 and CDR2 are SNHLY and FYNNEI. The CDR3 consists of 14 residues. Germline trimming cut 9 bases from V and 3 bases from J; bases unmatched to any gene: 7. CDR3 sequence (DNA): TGTGCCAGACGAGGACAGGGGGCAAACTACGAGCAGTACTTC. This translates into CARRGQGANYEQYF.

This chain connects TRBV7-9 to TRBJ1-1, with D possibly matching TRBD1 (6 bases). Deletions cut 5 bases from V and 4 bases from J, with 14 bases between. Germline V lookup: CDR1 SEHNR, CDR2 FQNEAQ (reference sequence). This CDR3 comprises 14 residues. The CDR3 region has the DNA TGTGCCAGCAGCCTATTGGACAGCCCCACTGAAGCTTTCTTT. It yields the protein CASSLLDSPTEAFF. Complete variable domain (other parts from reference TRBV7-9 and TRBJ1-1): DTGVSQNPRHKITKRGQNVTFRCDPISEHNRLYWYRQTLGQGPEFLTYFQNEAQLEKSRLLSDRFSAERPKGSFSTLEIQRTEQGDSAMYLCASSLLDSPTEAFFGQGTRLTVV.

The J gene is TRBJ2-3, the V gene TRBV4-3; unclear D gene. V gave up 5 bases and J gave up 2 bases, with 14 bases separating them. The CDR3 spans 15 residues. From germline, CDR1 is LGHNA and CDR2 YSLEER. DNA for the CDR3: TGCGCCAGCAGCGCTGAAAGGTTCGTCACAGATACGCAGTATTTT. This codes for CASSAERFVTDTQYF.

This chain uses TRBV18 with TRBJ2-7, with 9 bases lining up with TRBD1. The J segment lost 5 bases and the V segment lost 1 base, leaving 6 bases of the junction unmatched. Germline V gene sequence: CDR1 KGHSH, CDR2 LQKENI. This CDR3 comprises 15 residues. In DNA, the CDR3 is TGTGCCAGCTCACCACTGTTGACAGGGGGGGACGAGCAGTACTTC. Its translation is CASSPLLTGGDEQYF.

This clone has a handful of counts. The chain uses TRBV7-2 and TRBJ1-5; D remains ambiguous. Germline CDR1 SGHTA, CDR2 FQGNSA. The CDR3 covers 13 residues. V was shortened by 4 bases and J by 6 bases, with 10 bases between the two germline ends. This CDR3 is CASSSSQSQPQHF. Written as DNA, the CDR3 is TGTGCCAGCAGCTCGTCACAGTCTCAGCCCCAGCATTTT.

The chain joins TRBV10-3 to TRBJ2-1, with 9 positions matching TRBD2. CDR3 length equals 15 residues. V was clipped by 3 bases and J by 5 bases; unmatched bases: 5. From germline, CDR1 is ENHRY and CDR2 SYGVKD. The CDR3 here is CAISDGGRVNNEQFF. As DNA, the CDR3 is TGTGCCATCAGTGACGGCGGGAGGGTGAACAATGAGCAGTTCTTC.

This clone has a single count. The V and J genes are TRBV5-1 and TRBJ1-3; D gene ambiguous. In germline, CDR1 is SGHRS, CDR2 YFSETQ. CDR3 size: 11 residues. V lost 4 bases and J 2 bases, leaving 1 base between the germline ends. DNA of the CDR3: TGCGCCAGCAGCCCTGGAAACACCATATATTTT. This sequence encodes CASSPGNTIYF.

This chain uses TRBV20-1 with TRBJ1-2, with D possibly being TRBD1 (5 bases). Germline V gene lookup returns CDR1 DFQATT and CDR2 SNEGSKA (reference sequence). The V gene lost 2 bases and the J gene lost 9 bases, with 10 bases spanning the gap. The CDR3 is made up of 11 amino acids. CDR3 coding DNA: TGCAGTGCTAGATTAGGGACTAGCTACACCTTC. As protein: CSARLGTSYTF.

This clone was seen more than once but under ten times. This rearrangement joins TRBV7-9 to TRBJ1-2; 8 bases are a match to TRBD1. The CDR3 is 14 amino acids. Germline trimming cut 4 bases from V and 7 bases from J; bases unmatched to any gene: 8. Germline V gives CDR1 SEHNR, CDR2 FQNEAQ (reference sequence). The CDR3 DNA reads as TGTGCCAGCAGCTCCGGACAGGGCGCAGTTGGCTACACCTTC. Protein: CASSSGQGAVGYTF.

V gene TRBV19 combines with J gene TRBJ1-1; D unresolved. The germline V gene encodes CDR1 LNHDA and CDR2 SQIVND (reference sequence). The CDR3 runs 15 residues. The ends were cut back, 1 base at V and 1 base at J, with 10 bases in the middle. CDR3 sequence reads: CASSIVWTGNTEAFF. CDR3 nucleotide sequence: TGTGCCAGTAGTATAGTTTGGACGGGGAACACTGAAGCTTTCTTT.